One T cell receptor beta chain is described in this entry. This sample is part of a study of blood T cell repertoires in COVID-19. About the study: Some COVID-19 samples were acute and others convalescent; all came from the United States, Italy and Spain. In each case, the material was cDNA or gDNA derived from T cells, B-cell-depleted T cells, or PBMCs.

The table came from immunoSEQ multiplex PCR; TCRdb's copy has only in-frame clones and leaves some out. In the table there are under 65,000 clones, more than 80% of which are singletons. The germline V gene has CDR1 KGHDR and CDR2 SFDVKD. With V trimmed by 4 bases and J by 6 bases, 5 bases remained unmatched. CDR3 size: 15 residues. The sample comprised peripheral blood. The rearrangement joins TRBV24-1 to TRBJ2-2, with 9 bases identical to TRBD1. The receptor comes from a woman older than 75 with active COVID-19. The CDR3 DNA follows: TGTGCCACCAGTGACCGGGACAGGGTTTCCGGGGAGCTGTTTTTT. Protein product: CATSDRDRVSGELFF.